The 30 T cell receptor beta chains presented below share a single source sample, sequenced in a study of T-cell memory formation after mild COVID-19. TCRdb re-called the 5' RACE reads through MiXCR, storing one row per CDR3 protein. The sample consists of hundreds of thousands of distinct CDR3 sequences, around 15% of them appearing once. Sample: PBMCs or a T cell subset sorted from them (not recorded which). The receptors derive from an adult woman who had mild COVID-19 (a few samples of this study predate the infection). Cell type and time point are not known.

The gene calls are TRBV18 and TRBJ2-2; TRBD1 is a possible D gene (6 bases). Germline values: CDR1 KGHSH, CDR2 LQKENI. The CDR3 totals 16 residues. Trimming removed 3 bases from V and 6 bases from J, with 17 bases in between. The CDR3 is CASSPNPGTNPGELFF. Here the CDR3 DNA reads TGTGCCAGCTCACCTAATCCTGGGACAAATCCCGGGGAGCTGTTTTTT. The full variable domain, its missing parts supplied by reference TRBV18 and TRBJ2-2, is NAGVMQNPRHLVRRRGQEARLRCSPMKGHSHVYWYRQLPEEGLKFMVYLQKENIIDESGMPKERFSAEFPKEGPSILRIQQVVRGDSAAYFCASSPNPGTNPGELFFGEGSRLTVL.

The chain couples TRBV10-3 to TRBJ2-3; D may be TRBD2 (7 bases). Looked up from germline, CDR1 is ENHRY and CDR2 is SYGVKD. V was clipped by 2 bases and J by 1 base, with 13 bases between them. This CDR3 contains 16 residues. This chain's CDR3 is CAISERGGSGTDTQYF. CDR3 nucleotide sequence: TGTGCCATCAGTGAGAGGGGGGGCTCTGGCACAGATACGCAGTATTTT.

V is TRBV3-1 and J is TRBJ1-2; the match to TRBD1 covers 9 bases. Per germline, CDR1 LGHDT and CDR2 YNNKEL (reference sequence). The junction had 4 bases not matched to a gene; V was cut back by 2 bases and J by 6 bases. The CDR3 contains 14 residues. In DNA form, the CDR3 reads TGTGCCAGCAGCCAATGGGACAGGGCTGATGGCTACACCTTC. This codes for CASSQWDRADGYTF.

The J gene is TRBJ2-3, the V gene TRBV7-2; 16 nucleotides align to TRBD2. CDR1 is SGHTA and CDR2 is FQGNSA in the germline V gene. After removal of 5 bases from V and 6 bases from J, the junction contained 11 bases not matched to a gene. This CDR3 spans 18 amino acids. The CDR3 sequence: CASSHIGTSGRARDTQYF. The CDR3 DNA is TGTGCCAGCAGCCACATTGGGACTAGCGGGAGGGCCAGGGATACGCAGTATTTT. Looking up the rest from reference TRBV7-2 and TRBJ2-3 gives the full variable domain: GAGVSQSPSNKVTEKGKDVELRCDPISGHTALYWYRQSLGQGLEFLIYFQGNSAPDKSGLPSDRFSAERTGGSVSTLTIQRTQQEDSAVYLCASSHIGTSGRARDTQYFGPGTRLTVL.

The chain couples TRBV6-1 to TRBJ2-5; 9 bases line up with TRBD1. The V segment lost 7 bases and the J segment 5 bases; nucleotides outside the gene matches: 11. Germline CDR1 is MNHNS and CDR2 is SASEGT. The CDR3 runs to 15 residues. The CDR3 protein is CASTTETGGWETQYF. As DNA, the CDR3 is TGTGCCAGCACGACTGAAACAGGGGGCTGGGAGACCCAGTACTTC.

A few counts support this clonotype. V is TRBV29-1 and J is TRBJ1-2; 7 bases map to TRBD1. Trimming cost V 6 bases and J 4 bases; bases outside gene matches: 11. This CDR3 comprises 14 residues. Looked up from germline, CDR1 is SQVTM and CDR2 is ANQGSEA. CDR3 nucleotide sequence: TGCAGCGTGCGCCTGCCGGGACAGATCTATGGCTACACCTTC. Translation: CSVRLPGQIYGYTF.

This clonotype was seen more than once but under ten times. The chain is built from TRBV12-3 or TRBV12-4 and TRBJ2-1; 8 nucleotides line up with TRBD2. V lost 3 bases, J lost 6 bases, and 7 bases stayed unmatched. The CDR3 has 15 residues. This CDR3 reads CASSLGVAGRNEQFF. The CDR3 DNA sequence: TGTGCCAGCAGTTTGGGAGTAGCGGGGCGCAATGAGCAGTTCTTC.

The J gene is TRBJ1-3, the V gene TRBV20-1; D gene ambiguous. Germline CDR1 reads DFQATT; CDR2 reads SNEGSKA (reference sequence). Trimming removed 7 bases at V and 4 bases at J, with 11 bases between. This CDR3 has 12 amino acids. CDR3 bases: TGCAGTGTCATCTTAGCGGGAAACACCATATATTTT. Translating it yields CSVILAGNTIYF.

The rearrangement joins TRBV7-9 to TRBJ2-2, with D maybe TRBD1 (6 bases). This CDR3 is built from 13 residues. Trimming removed 3 bases from V and 9 bases from J, with 11 bases in between. CDR1 is SEHNR, CDR2 FQNEAQ, per germline (reference sequence). CDR3 bases: TGTGCCAGCAGCTTGGACAGCCCTCGGGAGCTGTTTTTT. Translating it yields CASSLDSPRELFF.

V and J are TRBV5-1 and TRBJ2-3; perhaps TRBD2 as D (5 bases). Germline V gene sequence: CDR1 SGHRS, CDR2 YFSETQ. V lost 6 bases to trimming and J lost 3 bases, with 14 bases between them. CDR3 length: 14 residues. CDR3 nucleotide sequence: TGCGCCAGCAAGCCCGGACTCACTACAGATACGCAGTATTTT. Translation gives CASKPGLTTDTQYF.

The chain has TRBV21-1 and TRBJ2-1; no DNA check was done on the table's D call, TRBD1. TRBV21-1 is marked as a pseudogene. This CDR3 is built from 15 residues. CDR3 bases: TGTGCCAGCAGCCGGCGGGACAGGGGGGTAAATGAGCAGTTCTTC. This translates into CASSRRDRGVNEQFF.

This clonotype was recorded a few times. The chain employs TRBV24-1 and TRBJ2-5, with D possibly TRBD2 on 6 matching bases. Germline CDR1 reads KGHDR; CDR2 reads SFDVKD. This CDR3 has 15 residues. The V end was cut by 2 bases, the J end by 3 bases, with 12 bases between. The DNA of the CDR3 is TGTGCCACCAGTGATTCCCCGGGACTCAAAGAGACCCAGTACTTC. It encodes CATSDSPGLKETQYF.

V usage is TRBV24-1 and J usage is TRBJ2-3; unclear D gene. This CDR3 spans 15 amino acids. In germline, CDR1 is KGHDR, CDR2 SFDVKD. Trimming took 6 bases from V and 2 from J, leaving 14 bases between them. The chain's CDR3 is CATSNKAGTTDTQYF. The CDR3 DNA is TGTGCCACCAGTAATAAGGCAGGCACCACAGATACGCAGTATTTT.

This clonotype appeared a few times. The gene calls are TRBV6-6 and TRBJ2-7, with D perhaps TRBD2 (6 bases). Trimming left V 2 bases short and J 4 bases short, with 18 bases between. The CDR3 contains 16 residues. Germline V gene data show CDR1 as MNHNY and CDR2 as SVGAGI (reference sequence). CDR3 region: CASSYARGPGGYEQYF. The CDR3 bases are TGTGCCAGCAGTTACGCTAGGGGCCCCGGGGGATACGAGCAGTACTTC.

This clonotype was counted between two and nine times. The J gene is TRBJ2-5, the V gene TRBV6-6, with no clear D. V was clipped by 5 bases and J by 6 bases, with 13 bases between them. The CDR3 has 13 amino acids. Germline V lookup: CDR1 MNHNY, CDR2 SVGAGI (reference sequence). This CDR3 is CASSPVTAQTQYF. CDR3 bases: TGTGCCAGCAGTCCTGTGACGGCCCAGACCCAGTACTTC.

The genes are TRBV9 and TRBJ2-7; tentatively, D is TRBD2 (5 bases). V lost 2 bases and J lost 2, with 11 bases in between. The CDR3 runs to 14 residues. The V gene's germline CDR1 is SGDLS and CDR2 YYNGEE. This chain's CDR3 is CASSVRTGPYEQYF. The DNA of the CDR3 is TGTGCCAGCAGCGTGAGGACTGGGCCCTACGAGCAGTACTTC.

There are a few counts of this clonotype. The chain links TRBV12-3 or TRBV12-4 to TRBJ2-7; no clear D gene. Trimming left V 8 bases short and J 2 bases short, with 10 bases between. The CDR3 contains 12 residues. The CDR3 sequence: CASSDPTYEQYF. The DNA for the CDR3 is TGTGCCAGCTCGGATCCGACCTACGAGCAGTACTTC.

This clonotype was counted a few times. V gene TRBV9 combines with J gene TRBJ2-3, with no clear D. CDR3 length: 16 amino acids. Germline V gene data show CDR1 as SGDLS and CDR2 as YYNGEE. Trimming removed 0 bases at V and 2 bases at J, with 13 bases between. This CDR3 is CASSVEVGFSTDTQYF. CDR3 DNA sequence: TGTGCCAGCAGCGTAGAGGTTGGGTTCTCCACAGATACGCAGTATTTT.

This clonotype was recorded a few times. This chain links TRBV11-2 with TRBJ2-2; weak D call: TRBD2 (6 bases). Germline lookup yields CDR1 SGHAT and CDR2 FQNNGV. The CDR3 covers 15 residues. V was shortened by 6 bases and J by 0 bases, with 11 bases between the two germline ends. The CDR3 sequence: CASRQAGSNTGELFF. The CDR3 nucleotides are TGTGCCAGCAGACAAGCGGGTTCGAACACCGGGGAGCTGTTTTTT.

This clonotype occurred a few times. This sequence joins TRBV29-1 and TRBJ1-5, with no clear D. Germline-derived CDR1 and CDR2 are SQVTM and ANQGSEA. The CDR3 extends over 17 amino acids. Trimming removed 6 bases from V and 3 bases from J, with 24 bases in between. For the CDR3, the DNA is TGCAGCGTCTTGGGAGGACCCGGAACGGGAAACAATCAGCCCCAGCATTTT. The encoded protein is CSVLGGPGTGNNQPQHF.

The chain employs TRBV20-1 and TRBJ2-1, with TRBD1 matching over 9 bases. The CDR3 is made up of 14 amino acids. Per germline, CDR1 DFQATT and CDR2 SNEGSKA (reference sequence). J lost 6 bases, V lost 4 bases, and 7 bases had no gene match. The CDR3 DNA is TGCAGTGCTATCGGGACAGGGTACGTCAATGAGCAGTTCTTC. Translating gives CSAIGTGYVNEQFF.

Ten or more counts support this clonotype. This rearrangement joins TRBV6-1 to TRBJ2-7; either TRBD1 or TRBD2 may fit D (5 bases each). Germline V gene sequence: CDR1 MNHNS, CDR2 SASEGT. V was pared by 6 bases and J by 2 bases, with 11 bases between. This CDR3 spans 13 amino acids. In DNA, the CDR3 is TGTGCCAGCAGAGGGACGGCCACCTACGAGCAGTACTTC. Translated, it gives CASRGTATYEQYF.

The chain couples TRBV24-1 to TRBJ2-1; 10 nucleotides match TRBD1. Germline assignment: CDR1 KGHDR and CDR2 SFDVKD. The CDR3 is 15 residues long. Trimming removed 3 bases from V and 8 bases from J; junction bases left unmatched: 6. CDR3 coding DNA: TGTGCCACCAGTGATCCGGGACAGGGGCCATATGAGCAGTTCTTC. Translation: CATSDPGQGPYEQFF.

V usage is TRBV6-5 and J usage is TRBJ2-5, with TRBD2 as a possible D gene (5 bases). The germline V gene encodes CDR1 MNHEY and CDR2 SVGAGI. V lost 4 bases and J lost 4, with 13 bases in between. This CDR3 spans 14 amino acids. CDR3 amino acids: CASSWDRTRETQYF. For the CDR3, the DNA is TGTGCCAGCAGTTGGGATAGGACTCGAGAGACCCAGTACTTC.

In its sample, this clonotype was seen a few times. V usage is TRBV29-1 and J usage is TRBJ1-1, with D possibly TRBD1 on 6 matching bases. With 6 bases removed from V and 9 bases from J, the gap between germline ends came to 17 bases. CDR3 length: 12 residues. Germline loops: CDR1 SQVTM, CDR2 ANQGSEA. The CDR3: CSVGALQGQAFF. The CDR3 DNA follows: TGCAGCGTAGGGGCCCTCCAGGGGCAAGCTTTCTTT.

In its sample, this clonotype was seen many times. The J gene is TRBJ2-5, the V gene TRBV20-1; 13 bases fit TRBD2. The V segment lost 0 bases and the J segment 7 bases; nucleotides outside the gene matches: 5. Germline CDR1 and CDR2: DFQATT and SNEGSKA (reference sequence). The CDR3 spans 15 residues. This CDR3 is CSARDGTSGTGTQYF. The DNA of the CDR3 is TGCAGTGCTAGAGACGGGACTAGCGGGACGGGGACCCAGTACTTC.

The chain uses TRBV7-2 and TRBJ2-2; D assignment may be TRBD1 or TRBD2 (5 bases each). The V end was cut by 1 base, the J end by 9 bases, with 15 bases between. Germline V gene data show CDR1 as SGHTA and CDR2 as FQGNSA. CDR3 length: 15 residues. This chain's CDR3 is CASSLEGTTIRELFF. CDR3 DNA: TGTGCCAGCAGCTTAGAGGGGACCACCATCCGGGAGCTGTTTTTT.

This clonotype was counted only a few times. The chain recombines TRBV29-1 with TRBJ2-2; 8 positions agree with TRBD2. CDR1 and CDR2 from the germline V gene are SQVTM and ANQGSEA. The CDR3 consists of 15 residues. Germline trimming cut 5 bases from V and 0 bases from J; bases unmatched to any gene: 5. CDR3 sequence (DNA): TGCAGCGTTTTTCCTAGCGGGTCGAACACCGGGGAGCTGTTTTTT. It encodes CSVFPSGSNTGELFF.

This clonotype was detected a few times. This rearrangement joins TRBV5-1 to TRBJ1-6; 8 positions agree with TRBD1. Trimming cost V 3 bases and J 9 bases; bases outside gene matches: 14. Germline V gene sequence: CDR1 SGHRS, CDR2 YFSETQ. This CDR3 contains 17 residues. The CDR3 coding sequence is TGCGCCAGCAGCTCAGGACAGGGAATGGGTCGAGGTTCACCCCTCCACTTT. Translated: CASSSGQGMGRGSPLHF.

A few counts support this clonotype. The chain uses TRBV12-3 or TRBV12-4 and TRBJ1-2, with a weak D call TRBD1 (6 bases). V was clipped by 2 bases and J by 8 bases, with 9 bases between them. The CDR3 covers 12 residues. For the CDR3, the DNA is TGTGCCAGCAGTTTAAAGGGGGTAGGCTACACCTTC. This codes for CASSLKGVGYTF.